Listed here are 8 T cell receptor beta chains from one sample, sequenced in a study of T-cell reconstitution after alpha-beta-depleted transplantation in children (TCRdb year 2016). The intended sense of this specimen's treatment or condition label: allogeneic hematopoietic cell transplantation with graft depleted of TCRalphabeta T cells and CD19 B cells. Library creation used PCR. The instrument was an Illumina HiSeq 2500. Molecular barcoding was employed in the preparation of TCR libraries, with unique molecular identifiers being used to normalize TCRbeta repertoire quantification. TCRdb trimmed the raw reads at Q25, called clones with MiXCR and kept productive beta chains. Rows are combined by CDR3 protein, so each entry shows the most common genes and DNA. The sample table shows about 310,000 distinct CDR3 sequences, and 23% are seen once. About a tenth of the sample goes to the ten largest clones.

The sequenced sample was PBMCs, mostly from graft donor cells, obtained 180 days after TCRalphabeta/CD19-depleted stem cell transplant. The receptors were gathered from a male patient aged 5 to 17 who had a stem cell transplant for acute lymphoblastic leukemia, so the T cells may come from the graft donor.

In its sample, this clonotype was seen many times. The chain has TRBV29-1 and TRBJ2-3; tentatively, D is TRBD2 (6 bases). Trimming shortened V by 5 bases and J by 0 bases, and 15 bases separated the two germline ends. CDR1 is SQVTM, CDR2 ANQGSEA, per germline. This CDR3 has 15 residues. The DNA for the CDR3 is TGCAGCGTTTCGGCTTTAAGCGGGAGCACAGATACGCAGTATTTT. Translation: CSVSALSGSTDTQYF.

Details on this clonotype: A read error may account for a junction end that differs from germline. The chain has TRBV28 and TRBJ1-2; tentatively, D is TRBD1 (5 bases). The germline V gene has CDR1 MDHEN and CDR2 SYDVKM. The CDR3 contains 13 residues. The CDR3 region is CASSLKGYYGDTF. As DNA, the CDR3 is TGTGCCAGCAGTTTGAAGGGGTACTATGGCGACACCTTC.

The chain joins TRBV12-3 or TRBV12-4 to TRBJ2-7; tentative D call: TRBD2 (5 bases). V dropped 3 bases and J dropped 7 bases, with 10 bases sitting between them. CDR3 length: 12 amino acids. In nucleotides, the CDR3 is TGTGCCAGCAGTTTTAGGAGAGGGGAGCAGTACTTC. It is translated as CASSFRRGEQYF.

This clonotype was seen ten or more times. The V and J genes are TRBV12-3 or TRBV12-4 and TRBJ1-5; 8 nucleotides align to TRBD1. The CDR3 loop spans 15 amino acids. After removal of 5 bases from V and 8 bases from J, the junction contained 11 bases not matched to a gene. CDR3 DNA sequence: TGTGCCAGCAGTCCAGGGGGCATAAAAGGGGAGCCCCAGCATTTT. Translation: CASSPGGIKGEPQHF.

Comment on this clonotype: Germline is not matched at one junction end, which may reflect a read error. The chain couples TRBV4-1 to TRBJ1-1; D ambiguous. The germline V gene has CDR1 MGHRA and CDR2 YSYEKL. The CDR3 extends over 16 amino acids. The CDR3 DNA sequence: TGCGCCAGCAGCCCTCTTTGGGATTCCCCGAACACTGAAGCTTTATTT. This gives the protein CASSPLWDSPNTEALF.

There are a few counts of this clonotype. This sequence joins TRBV5-1 and TRBJ2-4, with TRBD2 matching 9 bases. The V gene end was trimmed by 1 base and the J gene end by 0 bases; junction bases not matched to a gene: 2. Looked up from germline, CDR1 is SGHRS and CDR2 is YFSETQ. The CDR3 has 16 amino acids. This chain's CDR3 is CASSLLAGLAKNIQYF. In DNA form, the CDR3 reads TGCGCCAGCAGCTTGCTAGCGGGACTAGCCAAAAACATTCAGTACTTC. The full variable domain, rest sourced from reference TRBV5-1 and TRBJ2-4, is KAGVTQTPRYLIKTRGQQVTLSCSPISGHRSVSWYQQTPGQGLQFLFEYFSETQRNKGNFPGRFSGRQFSNSRSEMNVSTLELGDSALYLCASSLLAGLAKNIQYFGAGTRLSVL.

The rearrangement uses TRBV27 and TRBJ2-1; D gene ambiguous. The CDR3 consists of 14 residues. CDR1 MNHEY and CDR2 SMNVEV come from the germline V gene (reference sequence). Trimming cost V 2 bases and J 2 bases, with 7 bases left between them. For the CDR3, the DNA is TGTGCCAGCAGTTTACGGGCGACCTACAATGAGCAGTTCTTC. This encodes CASSLRATYNEQFF.

This chain connects TRBV5-1 to TRBJ2-7; 7 bases align to TRBD2. The V and J ends lost 3 bases and 0 bases, in that order; junction bases with no gene match: 9. The CDR3 consists of 16 residues. Germline CDR1 is SGHRS and CDR2 is YFSETQ. The CDR3 loop is CASSWAGDGVSYEQYF. CDR3 DNA sequence: TGCGCCAGCAGCTGGGCGGGGGACGGTGTCTCCTACGAGCAGTACTTC.